Below are 8 T cell receptor beta chains sequenced from a single sample in a study of blood T cell repertoires in COVID-19. The table came from immunoSEQ multiplex PCR; TCRdb's copy has only in-frame clones and leaves some out. The profile shows over 250,000 clones, about nine tenths of them singletons. The sequenced material came from peripheral blood. These receptors all stem from a man aged 50 or older with acute or convalescent COVID-19.

This clone has just one count. The chain links TRBV27 to TRBJ1-2; D gene uncertain. CDR3 length: 13 amino acids. Per the germline V gene, CDR1 is MNHEY and CDR2 is SMNVEV (reference sequence). V was shortened by 5 bases and J by 10 bases, with 17 bases between the two germline ends. Here the CDR3 reads CASSPGSPVVYTF. For the CDR3, the DNA is TGTGCCAGCAGTCCAGGCTCCCCTGTTGTCTACACCTTC.

In its sample, this clone was seen once. The chain has TRBV7-3 and TRBJ2-7; 7 positions match TRBD2. The trim removed 5 bases at V and 8 bases at J, leaving 9 bases unmatched. The germline CDR1 and CDR2 sequences are SGHTA and FQGTGA. This CDR3 has 13 amino acids. The CDR3 loop is CASSPPGGKQQYF. The CDR3 DNA reads as TGTGCCAGCAGCCCCCCCGGGGGGAAACAGCAGTACTTC.

This rearrangement joins TRBV6-5 to TRBJ2-7, with TRBD2 matching 11 bases. This CDR3 has 15 residues. Per germline, CDR1 MNHEY and CDR2 SVGAGI. The V gene end was trimmed by 6 bases and the J gene end by 1 base; junction bases not matched to a gene: 5. As DNA, the CDR3 is TGTGCCAGCAGATCCGGGACTAGCGGATCCTACGAGCAGTACTTC. Protein sequence: CASRSGTSGSYEQYF.

The chain joins TRBV19 to TRBJ1-3, with a tentative D call TRBD1 (6 bases). The germline V and J ends were trimmed by 3 bases and 4 bases, with 10 bases remaining between them. This CDR3 is 14 amino acids long. The germline CDR1 and CDR2 sequences are LNHDA and SQIVND (reference sequence). CDR3 sequence (DNA): TGTGCCAGTAGTATCTGGGGGCGAGGAAACACCATATATTTT. This encodes CASSIWGRGNTIYF.

This sequence joins TRBV7-9 and TRBJ1-1; maybe TRBD1 (6 bases). Trimming removed 4 bases from V and 1 base from J, with 13 bases in between. CDR1 and CDR2 (germline): SEHNR, FQNEAQ (reference sequence). The CDR3 runs to 15 residues. The CDR3 reads CASSSQGHSNTEAFF. The CDR3 nucleotides read TGTGCCAGCAGCTCCCAGGGACATTCGAACACTGAAGCTTTCTTT.

The chain employs TRBV7-2 and TRBJ1-1; a weak D match, TRBD1 (5 bases). This CDR3 has 14 residues. CDR1 and CDR2 (germline): SGHTA, FQGNSA. V was cut by 1 base and J by 4 bases, with 10 bases left in between. CDR3 in amino acids: CASSLVVGATEAFF. DNA of the CDR3: TGTGCCAGCAGCTTAGTAGTAGGGGCCACTGAAGCTTTCTTT.

The V gene is TRBV5-1, the J gene TRBJ1-3; the D is unclear. V was pared by 2 bases and J by 0 bases, with 6 bases between. The CDR3 runs to 14 residues. In germline, CDR1 is SGHRS, CDR2 YFSETQ. The CDR3 bases are TGCGCCAGCAGCTTAGAGAACTCTGGAAACACCATATATTTT. This translates into CASSLENSGNTIYF.

CDR3 nucleotides: TGTGCCAGTAGAGAGCAGAACACCGGGGAGCTGTTTTTT. Its protein product is CASREQNTGELFF. The chain recombines TRBV19 with TRBJ2-2; D gene unclear. This CDR3 is built from 13 residues. Germline CDR1 and CDR2: LNHDA and SQIVND (reference sequence). V lost 6 bases and J 1 base, leaving 6 bases between the germline ends.